Listed here are 11 T cell receptor beta chains from one sample, sequenced in a study of blood T cell repertoires in COVID-19 (dated by TCRdb to the early 2020s). Library creation used the immunoSEQ multiplex PCR assay. The source is immuneACCESS, and TCRdb retained only in-frame sequences with V and J called. Part of the clones is not carried over; for the studies checked, unresolved V genes explain less than half of this, and the remainder is unexplained. Recorded for this sample are about 210,000 clones; about 87% of them occurred a single time. Around 1.6% of the sample goes to the ten largest clones. The sequenced sample consisted of peripheral blood. Every receptor here comes from a man aged 70 or older with acute or convalescent COVID-19.

J is TRBJ2-7 and V is TRBV7-9, with D perhaps matching TRBD2 (6 bases). The CDR3 is 14 residues long. Germline lookup yields CDR1 SEHNR and CDR2 FQNEAQ (reference sequence). V was cut by 1 base and J by 3 bases, with 10 bases left in between. This chain's CDR3 is CASSLGEADYEQYF. Here the CDR3 DNA reads TGTGCCAGCAGCTTAGGGGAGGCGGACTACGAGCAGTACTTC.

The sample holds one count of this clone. The chain employs TRBV27 and TRBJ2-1, with TRBD2 as a possible D gene (7 bases). Between the trimmed V and J ends, which lost 4 bases and 9 bases, there was a span of 13 bases. CDR3 length equals 13 residues. Germline V gene lookup returns CDR1 MNHEY and CDR2 SMNVEV (reference sequence). CDR3 sequence (DNA): TGTGCCAGCAGTTGGGGGGAGGGGGGTGAGCAGTTCTTC. Amino acid sequence: CASSWGEGGEQFF.

The chain employs TRBV29-1 and TRBJ1-4; 7 positions match TRBD1. V dropped 3 bases and J dropped 4; count of bases not matched to a gene: 5. The CDR3 consists of 14 residues. In germline, CDR1 is SQVTM, CDR2 ANQGSEA. The CDR3, as DNA: TGCAGCGTTGAGGCTCAGGGGGTTAATGAAAAACTGTTTTTT. Protein product: CSVEAQGVNEKLFF.

This clone appeared a single time. CDR3 protein: CASSTNRGDTQYF. The CDR3 nucleotides are TGTGCCAGCAGTACTAACAGGGGGGATACGCAGTATTTT. V is TRBV6-5 and J is TRBJ2-3; 8 nucleotides match TRBD1. The CDR3 has 13 residues. CDR1 is MNHEY, CDR2 SVGAGI, per germline. Trimming cost V 5 bases and J 6 bases; bases outside gene matches: 4.

The genes are TRBV6-5 and TRBJ1-5; 9 nucleotides agree with TRBD1. Per the germline V gene, CDR1 is MNHEY and CDR2 is SVGAGI. V lost 6 bases and J lost 7; bases outside the gene matches: 7. This CDR3 region has 14 residues. The CDR3 bases are TGTGCCAGCAGCCCCGGGACAGGGCTACAGCCCCAGCATTTT. It translates to CASSPGTGLQPQHF.

The chain joins TRBV5-5 to TRBJ1-1; D call uncertain. The germline CDR1 and CDR2 sequences are SGHKS and YYEKEE (reference sequence). Trimming removed 3 bases at V and 7 bases at J, with 16 bases between. The CDR3 consists of 14 residues. The CDR3 sequence: CASSWGGGPGEAFF. The DNA of the CDR3 is TGTGCCAGCAGCTGGGGTGGAGGGCCAGGTGAAGCTTTCTTT.

Written as DNA, the CDR3 is TGTGCCTGGAGTTGGGCGGGAGTATCCTACGAGCAGTACTTC. It is translated as CAWSWAGVSYEQYF. The genes are TRBV30 and TRBJ2-7; 7 nucleotides line up with TRBD2. Germline assignment: CDR1 GTSNPN and CDR2 SVGIG (reference sequence). The CDR3 consists of 14 residues. With V trimmed by 2 bases and J by 1 base, 5 bases remained unmatched.

The rearrangement joins TRBV10-1 to TRBJ2-1; TRBD2 matches 9 bases. The V segment lost 7 bases and the J segment 5 bases; nucleotides outside the gene matches: 9. This CDR3 is 15 amino acids long. Germline CDR1 is WNHNN and CDR2 is SYGVQD (reference sequence). The CDR3 nucleotides are TGCGCCAGCATCCGCGGGACTAGCAGAGACAATGAGCAGTTCTTC. Translation gives CASIRGTSRDNEQFF.

The chain has TRBV7-3 and TRBJ2-5, with D possibly being TRBD1 (6 bases). The germline gives CDR1 SGHTA, CDR2 FQGTGA. The CDR3 extends over 14 amino acids. The ends were cut back, 3 bases at V and 1 base at J, with 9 bases in the middle. CDR3 residues: CASSLTGFQETQYF. Here the CDR3 DNA reads TGTGCCAGCAGCTTGACAGGTTTCCAAGAGACCCAGTACTTC.

This clone was observed a few times. The V gene is TRBV7-2, the J gene TRBJ2-7; 14 positions match TRBD2. V shed 5 bases and J 4 bases; nucleotides not matched to a gene: 7. Per the germline V gene, CDR1 is SGHTA and CDR2 is FQGNSA. CDR3 length: 16 residues. The CDR3 sequence is CASSLYGTSGSYEQYF. For the CDR3, the DNA is TGTGCCAGCAGCCTCTACGGGACTAGCGGGAGTTACGAGCAGTACTTC.

The chain is built from TRBV10-3 and TRBJ1-5; 9 positions match TRBD1. Per the germline V gene, CDR1 is ENHRY and CDR2 is SYGVKD. The length of the CDR3 is 16 residues. V was clipped by 3 bases and J by 0 bases; unmatched bases: 3. The CDR3 here is CAISDGDRDSNQPQHF. Here the CDR3 DNA reads TGTGCCATCAGTGATGGGGACAGGGATAGCAATCAGCCCCAGCATTTT.